The next 26 T cell receptor beta chains were all read from a single sample in a study of OX40 agonist ivuxolimab in advanced cancers. Sequencing used immunoSEQ multiplex PCR; TCRdb keeps in-frame clones, though not all of them. The sample has tens of thousands of clones, 80% to 85% seen once. This specimen was CD4+ or CD8+ T cells sorted from blood, taken in a trial of the OX40 agonist ivuxolimab. Source of these receptors: an adult with an advanced solid tumor such as melanoma, head and neck, liver or kidney cancer.

The chain employs TRBV5-1 and TRBJ2-1, with a tentative D call TRBD1 (5 bases). Deletions cut 7 bases from V and 6 bases from J, with 20 bases between. CDR1 and CDR2 (germline): SGHRS, YFSETQ. This CDR3 has 15 amino acids. The DNA for the CDR3 is TGCGCCAGCTCCCTGGCCCTTGGGGCGCCCAATGAGCAGTTCTTC. Translation: CASSLALGAPNEQFF.

V usage is TRBV27 and J usage is TRBJ2-7, with 11 positions matching TRBD2. Germline loops: CDR1 MNHEY, CDR2 SMNVEV (reference sequence). The CDR3 totals 16 residues. Unmatched junction bases numbered 4, after V lost 2 bases and J lost 1 base. CDR3 DNA: TGTGCCAGCAGTTTAGTAGCGGGGGGGCAGTCCTACGAGCAGTACTTC. Its translation: CASSLVAGGQSYEQYF.

Comment on this clone: One end of the junction does not line up with germline, which may come from a read error. The rearrangement uses TRBV11-2 and TRBJ1-6; 7 positions agree with TRBD1. Germline V gene lookup returns CDR1 SGHAT and CDR2 FQNNGV. CDR3 length equals 19 residues. Here the CDR3 reads CAISNRQGRAGSYNSPLHF. CDR3 sequence (DNA): TGTGCCATCAGCAACCGACAGGGTAGGGCCGGGTCCTATAATTCACCCCTCCACTTT. Variable domain in full (rest from reference TRBV11-2 and TRBJ1-6): EAGVAQSPRYKIIEKRQSVAFWCNPISGHATLYWYQQILGQGPKLLIQFQNNGVVDDSQLPKDRFSAERLKGVDSTLKIQPAKLEDSAVYLCAISNRQGRAGSYNSPLHFGNGTRLTVT.

This clone was picked up one time. The CDR3, as DNA: TGTGCTAGTGGTACCGGGACCGCCGGGAGGCATACGCAGTATTTT. This translates into CASGTGTAGRHTQYF. V gene TRBV12-5 combines with J gene TRBJ2-3; TRBD2 agrees at 7 bases. The germline V gene has CDR1 LGHNT and CDR2 FRNRAP. Trimming at V came to 5 bases and at J to 7 bases, leaving 12 bases not matched to a gene. The CDR3 covers 15 residues.

The CDR3 coding sequence is TGTGCCAGCAGCGCGGACGGCTTGGAGCTGTTTTTT. This gives the protein CASSADGLELFF. The chain employs TRBV9 and TRBJ2-2; D gene uncertain. The CDR3 length is 12 residues. V shed 3 bases and J shed 10 bases, with 10 bases lying between them. In germline, CDR1 is SGDLS, CDR2 YYNGEE. Supplemented by reference TRBV9 and TRBJ2-2, the full variable domain reads DSGVTQTPKHLITATGQRVTLRCSPRSGDLSVYWYQQSLDQGLQFLIQYYNGEERAKGNILERFSAQQFPDLHSELNLSSLELGDSALYFCASSADGLELFFGEGSRLTVL.

The J gene is TRBJ1-4, the V gene TRBV2; D is unclear. Trimming took 8 bases from V and 0 from J, leaving 10 bases between them. The germline CDR1 and CDR2 sequences are SNHLY and FYNNEI. The CDR3 is made up of 14 amino acids. The CDR3 sequence: CASGQSSTNEKLFF. The CDR3 bases are TGTGCCAGCGGGCAGTCTTCAACTAATGAAAAACTGTTTTTT.

This clone was observed a few times. The chain employs TRBV11-2 and TRBJ2-2; 8 bases are shared with TRBD1. This CDR3 contains 14 residues. Germline lookup yields CDR1 SGHAT and CDR2 FQNNGV. Trimming removed 5 bases from V and 6 bases from J; junction bases left unmatched: 5. The CDR3 loop is CASSQTGESGELFF. CDR3 DNA: TGTGCCAGCAGCCAGACAGGGGAATCCGGGGAGCTGTTTTTT.

The chain links TRBV18 to TRBJ2-2, with D perhaps matching TRBD2 (6 bases). V was shortened by 2 bases and J by 6 bases, with 13 bases between the two germline ends. CDR3 length: 15 amino acids. CDR1 KGHSH and CDR2 LQKENI come from the germline V gene. The CDR3 DNA follows: TGTGCCAGCTCACCATCCCCCGGGAGTGCCGGGGAGCTGTTTTTT. Protein product: CASSPSPGSAGELFF.

V usage is TRBV9 and J usage is TRBJ2-7; a possible D gene is TRBD1 (6 bases). Trimming cost V 0 bases and J 0 bases, with 7 bases left between them. Germline assignment: CDR1 SGDLS and CDR2 YYNGEE. This CDR3 spans 14 amino acids. This CDR3 is CASSVDRVSYEQYF. The CDR3 DNA reads as TGTGCCAGCAGCGTAGACAGGGTCTCCTACGAGCAGTACTTC.

This chain links TRBV6-5 with TRBJ1-6; TRBD1 is a possible D gene (5 bases). This CDR3 is 15 amino acids long. Germline assignment: CDR1 MNHEY and CDR2 SVGAGI. Trimming took off 7 bases at V and 7 bases at J, with 17 bases between the two ends. CDR3 protein: CASTNLMGGNSPLHF. CDR3 DNA: TGTGCCAGCACTAACCTCATGGGGGGGAATTCACCCCTCCACTTT.

This clone was observed once. The rearrangement links TRBV7-8 to TRBJ1-5; TRBD1 matches 7 bases. The junction had 7 bases not matched to a gene; V was cut back by 3 bases and J by 8 bases. There are 14 residues in the CDR3. In germline, CDR1 is SGHVS, CDR2 FQNEAQ. Written as DNA, the CDR3 is TGTGCCAGCAGCTTCCAGGGGGGGAATGAGCCCCAGCATTTT. It codes for CASSFQGGNEPQHF. The full variable domain, rest sourced from reference TRBV7-8 and TRBJ1-5, is GAGVSQSPRYKVAKRGQDVALRCDPISGHVSLFWYQQALGQGPEFLTYFQNEAQLDKSGLPSDRFFAERPEGSVSTLKIQRTQQEDSAVYLCASSFQGGNEPQHFGDGTRLSIL.

This clone has only one observation. The gene calls are TRBV4-1 and TRBJ2-7; 16 bases agree with TRBD2. J lost 0 bases, V lost 3 bases, and 8 bases had no gene match. From germline, CDR1 is MGHRA and CDR2 YSYEKL. This CDR3 contains 19 residues. The CDR3 region is CASSQPGTSGGVSSYEQYF. Here the CDR3 DNA reads TGCGCCAGCAGCCAGCCCGGGACTAGCGGGGGGGTTAGCTCCTACGAGCAGTACTTC.

The chain employs TRBV6-1 and TRBJ1-2; maybe TRBD1 (6 bases). V dropped 5 bases and J dropped 3 bases, with 10 bases sitting between them. The germline gives CDR1 MNHNS, CDR2 SASEGT. This CDR3 has 13 residues. The CDR3 DNA follows: TGTGCCAGCAGTTCCGGACAGTACTATGGCTACACCTTC. Translating gives CASSSGQYYGYTF.

V usage is TRBV28 and J usage is TRBJ2-5, with D tentatively TRBD1 or TRBD2 (5 bases each). Trimming left V 8 bases short and J 2 bases short, with 6 bases between. The CDR3 is 11 amino acids. CDR1 is MDHEN, CDR2 SYDVKM, per germline. This CDR3 is CASGGQETQYF. The CDR3 nucleotides are TGTGCCAGCGGGGGACAAGAGACCCAGTACTTC.

The rearrangement joins TRBV19 to TRBJ2-1, with 8 bases identical to TRBD2. J gave up 3 bases and V 10 bases, and 5 bases lay outside the gene matches. There are 13 residues in the CDR3. The germline V gene encodes CDR1 LNHDA and CDR2 SQIVND (reference sequence). CDR3 nucleotides: TGTGCCACTCGGGAGGGGGTCTACAATGAGCAGTTCTTC. This encodes CATREGVYNEQFF.

This chain links TRBV11-2 with TRBJ2-3; a weak D match, TRBD2 (6 bases). V dropped 1 base and J dropped 0 bases, with 11 bases sitting between them. Per the germline V gene, CDR1 is SGHAT and CDR2 is FQNNGV. The CDR3 has 16 amino acids. CDR3 amino acids: CASSLARDFSTDTQYF. CDR3 sequence (DNA): TGTGCCAGCAGCTTAGCCAGGGACTTTAGCACAGATACGCAGTATTTT.

The CDR3 region is CASSPGGSNQPQHF. CDR3 nucleotides: TGTGCCAGCAGCCCTGGGGGGAGCAATCAGCCCCAGCATTTT. The J gene is TRBJ1-5, the V gene TRBV7-2; a weak D match, TRBD1 (5 bases). Trimming stripped 5 bases from V and 1 base from J, with 9 bases between. The CDR3 extends over 14 amino acids. Germline CDR1 is SGHTA and CDR2 is FQGNSA.

The chain has TRBV5-1 and TRBJ2-7; 9 bases match TRBD2. CDR1 and CDR2 from the germline V gene are SGHRS and YFSETQ. The V and J ends lost 0 bases and 3 bases, in that order; junction bases with no gene match: 4. This CDR3 comprises 15 residues. The chain's CDR3 is CASSLEGTSYYEQYF. The CDR3 DNA sequence: TGCGCCAGCAGCTTGGAAGGGACTAGCTACTACGAGCAGTACTTC.

This chain connects TRBV4-1 to TRBJ2-6; D is perhaps TRBD1 or TRBD2 (5 bases each). The germline V and J ends were trimmed by 0 bases and 1 base, with 7 bases remaining between them. This CDR3 is built from 16 residues. From germline, CDR1 is MGHRA and CDR2 YSYEKL. The DNA for the CDR3 is TGCGCCAGCAGCCAAGAGGGGGTTTCTGGGGCCAACGTCCTGACTTTC. The encoded protein is CASSQEGVSGANVLTF.

The J gene is TRBJ2-6, the V gene TRBV19; D is possibly TRBD2 (6 bases). The CDR3 length is 14 residues. Trimming stripped 4 bases from V and 2 bases from J, with 6 bases between. CDR1 is LNHDA and CDR2 is SQIVND in the germline V gene (reference sequence). In DNA form, the CDR3 reads TGTGCCAGTAGTACGGGGGCTGGGGCCAACGTCCTGACTTTC. This codes for CASSTGAGANVLTF.

V usage is TRBV5-6 and J usage is TRBJ2-7, with D perhaps matching TRBD2 (7 bases). Germline CDR1 reads SGHDT; CDR2 reads YYEEEE. The CDR3 covers 15 residues. The germline V and J ends were trimmed by 4 bases and 5 bases, with 19 bases remaining between them. This chain's CDR3 is CASSPRGRGRDEQYF. The CDR3 coding sequence is TGTGCCAGCAGCCCCCGGGGGCGGGGGCGGGACGAGCAGTACTTC.

The count of this clone is one. The J gene is TRBJ2-3, the V gene TRBV4-3; D ambiguous. CDR3 length equals 14 residues. Germline V gene sequence: CDR1 LGHNA, CDR2 YSLEER. V was clipped by 0 bases and J by 1 base, with 5 bases between them. CDR3 sequence: CASSQDGGTDTQYF. CDR3 in DNA: TGCGCCAGCAGCCAAGATGGCGGCACAGATACGCAGTATTTT.

The sample holds a few counts of this clone. The V and J genes are TRBV6-5 and TRBJ1-4; D gene unclear. CDR1 is MNHEY, CDR2 SVGAGI, per germline. V lost 7 bases and J lost 3, with 12 bases in between. The CDR3 is 14 amino acids. CDR3 protein: CASTPAGANEKLFF. The CDR3, as DNA: TGTGCCAGCACCCCGGCTGGGGCTAATGAAAAACTGTTTTTT.

The V and J genes are TRBV28 and TRBJ2-2, with 7 bases lining up with TRBD2. This CDR3 region has 18 residues. The trim removed 3 bases at V and 2 bases at J, leaving 12 bases unmatched. Germline CDR1 is MDHEN and CDR2 is SYDVKM. The chain's CDR3 is CASSLEQGGVSNTGELFF. For the CDR3, the DNA is TGTGCCAGCAGTTTGGAGCAGGGAGGGGTGAGCAACACCGGGGAGCTGTTTTTT.

The CDR3 sequence: CASSLTSGGPDTQYF. The CDR3 DNA reads TGCGCCAGCAGCTTAACTAGCGGGGGGCCAGATACGCAGTATTTT. The chain employs TRBV5-1 and TRBJ2-3; 12 nucleotides agree with TRBD2. CDR3 length: 15 residues. With 2 bases clipped from V and 4 bases from J, the junction kept 2 bases outside the gene matches. CDR1 and CDR2 from the germline V gene are SGHRS and YFSETQ.

The genes are TRBV5-8 and TRBJ2-5; the D gene is possibly TRBD1 (5 bases). Germline values: CDR1 SGHTS, CDR2 YDEGEE. Trimming removed 2 bases at V and 7 bases at J, with 12 bases between. The CDR3 is made up of 13 amino acids. The chain's CDR3 is CASSFDSPGTQYF. CDR3 DNA sequence: TGTGCCAGCAGCTTCGACAGTCCGGGGACCCAGTACTTC.